The following is a T cell receptor (beta chain) sequence with its context. This clonotype was found a few times. The antigen this receptor binds is unknown. Base qualities are not provided; no much larger clone lies one nucleotide away. The sample is drawn from a study of T-cell reconstitution after alpha-beta-depleted transplantation in children (TCRdb year 2016). Concerning the study at large: The study quantitatively tracked T-cell immune reconstitution after TCRalphabeta/CD19-depleted allogeneic hematopoietic cell transplantation in children using TCR repertoire profiling. Overall study results and their limits: Over subsequent months, a decline in hyperexpanded clone frequencies was noted, and after one year, T-cell counts and TCRbeta diversity were mostly ascribed to newly produced T cells. The apparently early alphabetaT-cell count recovery about two months after transplant was reportedly dependent on only several hundred rapidly expanded clones derived from non-depleted graft cells. In some patients, the high TCRbeta diversity seen at day 60 was put down to recipient T cells and intrathymic progenitors that had survived conditioning.

CDR3 length: 13 amino acids, cysteine to phenylalanine. Kept here is only the CDR3 DNA, which spans 39 bases and is read in frame from base 1. The junction shows trimming of 8 bases on V and 9 bases on J, and the gene matches do not reach 11 bases of it. In the germline V gene (reference sequence), CDR1 corresponds to LGHDT and CDR2 to YNNKEL. This sample's treatment or condition label indicates: allogeneic hematopoietic cell transplantation with graft depleted of TCRalphabeta T cells and CD19 B cells. The transplant recipients were children given TCRalphabeta/CD19-depleted allogeneic hematopoietic cell grafts. The library was produced with PCR. Reads for this sample came from an Illumina HiSeq 2500. Molecular barcoding was employed in the preparation of TCR libraries, with unique molecular identifiers being used to normalize TCRbeta repertoire quantification. Clones were called with MiXCR by TCRdb after fastp trimmed the public reads at Q25, and only in-frame beta chains were retained. Entries that share a CDR3 protein sequence are merged under the most common genes and DNA. In this sample the table shows 500,000 to 650,000 distinct CDR3 sequences, 13% of which occur a single time. In total, the top ten clones hold roughly 2.3% of the sample.

The chain joins TRBV3-1 to TRBJ1-1, with 8 junctional bases fitting TRBD1. The sequence came from a male patient younger than 18 who had a stem cell transplant for acute myeloid leukemia, so the T cells may come from the graft donor. Sequencing was performed on PBMCs, mostly from graft donor cells, taken 360 days after TCRalphabeta/CD19-depleted stem cell transplant. This receptor has the CDR3 CASGRGTGEKAFF. At the DNA level, the sequence is TGTGCCAGCGGCAGGGGGACAGGTGAAAAAGCTTTCTTT.